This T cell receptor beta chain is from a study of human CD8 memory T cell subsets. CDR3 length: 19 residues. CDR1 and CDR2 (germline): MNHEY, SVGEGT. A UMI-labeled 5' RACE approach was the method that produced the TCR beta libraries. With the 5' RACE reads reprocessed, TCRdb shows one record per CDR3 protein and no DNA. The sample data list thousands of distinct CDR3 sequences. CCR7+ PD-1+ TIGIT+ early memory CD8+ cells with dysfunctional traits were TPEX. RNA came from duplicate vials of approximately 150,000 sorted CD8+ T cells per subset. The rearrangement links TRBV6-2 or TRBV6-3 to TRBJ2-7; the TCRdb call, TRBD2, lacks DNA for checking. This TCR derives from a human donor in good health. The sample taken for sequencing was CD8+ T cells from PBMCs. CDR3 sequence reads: CASSRRGGSARLAGDEQYF.